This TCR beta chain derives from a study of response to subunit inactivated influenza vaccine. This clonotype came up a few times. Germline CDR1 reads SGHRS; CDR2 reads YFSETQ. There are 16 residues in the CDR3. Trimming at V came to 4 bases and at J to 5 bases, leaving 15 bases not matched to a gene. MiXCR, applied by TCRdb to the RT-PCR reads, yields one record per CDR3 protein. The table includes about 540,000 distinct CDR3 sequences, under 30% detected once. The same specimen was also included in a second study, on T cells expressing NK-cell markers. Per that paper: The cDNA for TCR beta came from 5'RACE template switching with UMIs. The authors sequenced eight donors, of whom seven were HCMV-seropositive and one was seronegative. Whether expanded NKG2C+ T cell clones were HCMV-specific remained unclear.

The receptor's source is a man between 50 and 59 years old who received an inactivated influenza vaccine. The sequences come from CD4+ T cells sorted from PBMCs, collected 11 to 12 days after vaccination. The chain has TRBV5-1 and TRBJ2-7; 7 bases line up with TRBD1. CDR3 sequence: CASSLGTTGRVDEQYF. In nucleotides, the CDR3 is TGCGCCAGCAGCCTGGGGACGACAGGGAGAGTGGACGAGCAGTACTTC.